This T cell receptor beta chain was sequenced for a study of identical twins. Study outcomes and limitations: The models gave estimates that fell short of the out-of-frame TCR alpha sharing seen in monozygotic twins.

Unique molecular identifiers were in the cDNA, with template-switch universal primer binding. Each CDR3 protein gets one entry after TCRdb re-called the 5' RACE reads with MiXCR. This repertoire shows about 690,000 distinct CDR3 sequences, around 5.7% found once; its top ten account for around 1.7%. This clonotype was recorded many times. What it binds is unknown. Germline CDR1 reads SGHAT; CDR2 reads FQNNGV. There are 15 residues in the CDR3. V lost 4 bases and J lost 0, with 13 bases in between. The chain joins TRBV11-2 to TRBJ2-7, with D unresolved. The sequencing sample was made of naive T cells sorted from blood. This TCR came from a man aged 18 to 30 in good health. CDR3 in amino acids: CASSSRWGSSYEQYF. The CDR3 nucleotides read TGTGCCAGCAGCTCCAGGTGGGGAAGCTCCTACGAGCAGTACTTC.